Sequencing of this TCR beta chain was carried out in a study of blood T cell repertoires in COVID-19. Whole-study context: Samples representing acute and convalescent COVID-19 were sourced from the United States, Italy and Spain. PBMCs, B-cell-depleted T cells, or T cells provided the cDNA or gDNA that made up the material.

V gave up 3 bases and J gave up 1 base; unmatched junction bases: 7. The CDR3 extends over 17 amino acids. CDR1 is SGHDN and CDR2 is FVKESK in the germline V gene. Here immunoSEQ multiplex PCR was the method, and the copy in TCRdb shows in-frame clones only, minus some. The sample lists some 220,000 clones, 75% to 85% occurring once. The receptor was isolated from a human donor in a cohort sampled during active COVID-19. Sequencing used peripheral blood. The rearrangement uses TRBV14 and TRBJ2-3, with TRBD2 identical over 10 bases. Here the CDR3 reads CASSQSLGTSGTDTQYF. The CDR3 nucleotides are TGTGCCAGCAGCCAGAGCCTCGGGACTAGCGGCACAGATACGCAGTATTTT.